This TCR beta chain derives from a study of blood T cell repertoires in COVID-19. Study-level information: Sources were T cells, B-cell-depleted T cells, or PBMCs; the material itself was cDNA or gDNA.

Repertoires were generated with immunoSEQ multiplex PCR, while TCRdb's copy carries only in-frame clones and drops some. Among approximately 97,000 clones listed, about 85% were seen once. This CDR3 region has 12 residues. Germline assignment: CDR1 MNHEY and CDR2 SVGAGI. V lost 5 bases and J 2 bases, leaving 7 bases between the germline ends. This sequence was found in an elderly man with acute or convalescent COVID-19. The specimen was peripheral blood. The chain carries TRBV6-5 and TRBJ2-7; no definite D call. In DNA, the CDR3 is TGTGCCAGCAGTAACATGGCCTACGAGCAGTACTTC. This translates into CASSNMAYEQYF.